The clone carrying this TCR beta chain was counted only a few times. The antigen is undetermined. CDR1 is MNHEY, CDR2 SVGAGI, per germline. V was shortened by 4 bases and J by 6 bases, with 15 bases between the two germline ends. The CDR3 totals 15 residues. This entry is derived from a study of CD8 T cells in ankylosing spondylitis. 5'-RACE, quantitative and with molecular barcodes, yielded the TCR beta libraries. TCRdb fed the 5' RACE reads into MiXCR, producing one record per CDR3 protein. This table holds almost 400,000 distinct CDR3 sequences, around 24% found once. Study-level results: Within ankylosing spondylitis blood, a TCR beta motif made up of eight highly homologous variants appeared to be characteristic.

The receptor was derived from a male donor with ankylosing spondylitis. This chain connects TRBV6-5 to TRBJ2-2; D not resolved. The sequenced sample was blood, either unsorted or a sorted T cell fraction (not recorded which). Here the CDR3 DNA reads TGTGCCAGCAGTTCCGGAGACAACTACCCCGGGGAGCTGTTTTTT. Encoded protein: CASSSGDNYPGELFF.